This TCR beta chain stems from a study of response to subunit inactivated influenza vaccine. Notes on the study in general: With each seasonal influenza vaccination, the authors suggested, few new T cells are recruited.

TCRdb independently ran MiXCR on the RT-PCR reads; one entry per CDR3 protein. The sample shows around 530,000 distinct CDR3 sequences, 16% of them seen only once. Note on this clonotype: The antigen is not known.

V dropped 5 bases and J dropped 2 bases, with 6 bases sitting between them. Germline CDR1 is KGHDR and CDR2 is SFDVKD. There are 13 residues in the CDR3. The chain employs TRBV24-1 and TRBJ1-5, with D hard to call. The sequencing here drew on CD4+ T cells sorted from PBMCs, taken about 23 months after vaccination. The source is a man aged 45 to 75 who received an inactivated influenza vaccine. The CDR3 sequence is CATSGVGNQPQHF. The CDR3 nucleotides read TGTGCCACCAGTGGGGTGGGCAATCAGCCCCAGCATTTT.